The T cell receptor (beta chain) under discussion was sequenced for a study of OX40 agonist ivuxolimab in advanced cancers. Study observations and caveats: Some nonresponders likewise displayed low normalized T-cell clonal expansion.

TCRdb's copy holds only in-frame clones and misses some; the assay was immunoSEQ multiplex PCR. Here the sample spans tens of thousands of clones, 86% being singletons. In its sample, this clone was seen once. Antigen unknown. Blood specimens came from baseline, cycle 4 day 1, and cycle 7 day 1. This sequence originates from an adult with an advanced solid tumor such as melanoma, head and neck, liver or kidney cancer. Sequencing was performed on CD4+ or CD8+ T cells sorted from blood, taken in a trial of the OX40 agonist ivuxolimab.

CDR3: CASSELAGERDEQFF. CDR3 DNA: TGTGCCAGCAGTGAACTGGCGGGGGAAAGGGATGAGCAGTTCTTC. V is TRBV2 and J is TRBJ2-1; 7 bases line up with TRBD2. V lost 2 bases to trimming and J lost 8 bases; unmatched junction nucleotides: 9. The CDR3 is 15 amino acids. CDR1 is SNHLY, CDR2 FYNNEI, per germline.